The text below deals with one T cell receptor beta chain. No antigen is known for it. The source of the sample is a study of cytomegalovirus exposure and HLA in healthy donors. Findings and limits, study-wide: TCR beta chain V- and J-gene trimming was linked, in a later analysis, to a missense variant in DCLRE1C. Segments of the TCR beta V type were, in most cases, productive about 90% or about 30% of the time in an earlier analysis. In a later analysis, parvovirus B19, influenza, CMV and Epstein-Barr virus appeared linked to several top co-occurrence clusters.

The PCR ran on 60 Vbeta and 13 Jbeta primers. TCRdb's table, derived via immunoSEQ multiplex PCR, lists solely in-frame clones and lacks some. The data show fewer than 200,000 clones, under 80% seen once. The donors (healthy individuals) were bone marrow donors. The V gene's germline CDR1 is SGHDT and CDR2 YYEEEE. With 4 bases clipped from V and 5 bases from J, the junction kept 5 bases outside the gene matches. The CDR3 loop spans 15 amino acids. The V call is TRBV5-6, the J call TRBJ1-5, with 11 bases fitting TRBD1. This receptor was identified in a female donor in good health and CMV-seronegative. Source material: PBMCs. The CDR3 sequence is CASSLRTGGDQPQHF. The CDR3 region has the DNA TGTGCCAGCAGCCTACGGACAGGGGGCGATCAGCCCCAGCATTTT.